Given below is one T cell receptor (beta chain) in context. Its antigen is as yet unknown. One end of the junction does not line up with germline, which may come from a read error. Other nucleotide sequences in the sample specify the same CDR3. The PCR ran on 60 Vbeta and 13 Jbeta primers. Sequencing used immunoSEQ multiplex PCR; TCRdb keeps in-frame clones, though not all of them. The profile shows roughly 160,000 clones, 80% to 90% of them singletons. This sample stems from a study of cytomegalovirus exposure and HLA in healthy donors. Study-level results: Sequencing likely produced, as an artifact, a cluster of highly shared sequence variants. For TCR beta chains, V- and J-gene trimming was later linked to a missense DCLRE1C variant. What TCR beta sequences reportedly achieved was accurate prediction of HLA-A and HLA-B alleles in most subjects.

The length of the CDR3 is 14 residues. Germline loops: CDR1 MNHNY, CDR2 SVGAGI (reference sequence). The rearrangement uses TRBV6-6 and TRBJ1-4; D might be TRBD1 (5 bases). This sequence originates from a man aged 18 to 35 in good health and CMV-seropositive. The sample taken for sequencing was PBMCs. The CDR3 loop reads CASSYSRGYEKLFF. The DNA for the CDR3 is TGTGCCAGCAGCTACTCGCGGGGGTATGAAAAACTGTTTTTT.